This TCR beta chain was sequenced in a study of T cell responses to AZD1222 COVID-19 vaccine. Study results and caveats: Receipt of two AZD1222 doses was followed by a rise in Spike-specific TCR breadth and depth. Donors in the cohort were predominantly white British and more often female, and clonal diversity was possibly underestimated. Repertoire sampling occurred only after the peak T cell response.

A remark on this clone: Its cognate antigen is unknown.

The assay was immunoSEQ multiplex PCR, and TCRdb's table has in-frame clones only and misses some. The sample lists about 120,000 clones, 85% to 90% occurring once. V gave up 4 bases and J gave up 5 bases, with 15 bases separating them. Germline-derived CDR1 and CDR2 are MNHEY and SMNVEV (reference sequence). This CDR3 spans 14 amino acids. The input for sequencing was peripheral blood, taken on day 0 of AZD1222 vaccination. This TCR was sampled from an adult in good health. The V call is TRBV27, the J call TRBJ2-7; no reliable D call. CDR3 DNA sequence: TGTGCCAGCAGTTCAGTGGGCAGGTCCCACGAGCAGTACTTC. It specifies CASSSVGRSHEQYF.